What follows are 31 T cell receptor beta chains derived from one specimen sequenced in a study of patients and donors after allogeneic stem cell transplantation. TCRdb redid the calling of the RT-PCR reads with MiXCR, one entry per CDR3 protein. The data contain around 30,000 distinct CDR3 sequences, roughly a third of them singletons. Sequenced material: blood, either unsorted or a sorted T cell fraction (not recorded which). The receptors originated from a human donor who was either an allogeneic HSCT recipient or a stem cell or donor lymphocyte infusion donor (not recorded which). It is not recorded whose cells these are; they may come from a transplant donor.

The chain is built from TRBV20-1 and TRBJ1-4, with D maybe TRBD1 (5 bases). With 4 bases removed from V and 7 bases from J, the gap between germline ends came to 19 bases. This CDR3 is 15 amino acids long. Germline assignment: CDR1 DFQATT and CDR2 SNEGSKA (reference sequence). The CDR3 nucleotides read TGCAGTGCTAAAAGCGGGTTGGGGGGATTTGAAAAACTGTTTTTT. Its protein is CSAKSGLGGFEKLFF.

This clonotype appeared a few times. The V gene is TRBV20-1, the J gene TRBJ2-4, with a possible D match to TRBD1 (6 bases). The V gene's germline CDR1 is DFQATT and CDR2 SNEGSKA (reference sequence). V gave up 3 bases and J gave up 7 bases, with 16 bases separating them. This CDR3 has 14 amino acids. In DNA, the CDR3 is TGCAGTGCTAGCAAGGACAGCCTTGAGAACATTCAGTACTTC. Its protein is CSASKDSLENIQYF.

V and J are TRBV4-3 and TRBJ2-3, with TRBD1 matching over 7 bases. Trimming at V came to 6 bases and at J to 3 bases, leaving 3 bases not matched to a gene. The CDR3 is made up of 13 amino acids. Germline V gene sequence: CDR1 LGHNA, CDR2 YSLEER. For the CDR3, the DNA is TGCGCCAGCAGTTTACAGGGGACAGATACGCAGTATTTT. Translating gives CASSLQGTDTQYF.

V usage is TRBV7-2 and J usage is TRBJ1-1; TRBD1 aligns across 11 bases. Germline V gene data show CDR1 as SGHTA and CDR2 as FQGNSA. Germline trimming cut 5 bases from V and 3 bases from J; bases unmatched to any gene: 11. The CDR3 is 17 amino acids. The CDR3 sequence: CASSRRPPGQGDTEAFF. The CDR3 nucleotides read TGTGCCAGCAGCCGGAGGCCCCCGGGACAGGGGGACACTGAAGCTTTCTTT.

This clonotype occurred a few times. The V gene is TRBV7-2, the J gene TRBJ1-1, with 9 positions matching TRBD1. Trimming took 2 bases from V and 7 from J; bases not matched to a gene: 5. Germline lookup yields CDR1 SGHTA and CDR2 FQGNSA. This CDR3 has 14 residues. The CDR3 region has the DNA TGTGCCAGCAGCTTACCGGGACAGGGTCTTGAAGCTTTCTTT. Residues: CASSLPGQGLEAFF.

The sample holds one count of this clonotype. In nucleotides, the CDR3 is TGCAGCGTTACAGGGTCCGCCTACGAGCAGTACTTC. It translates to CSVTGSAYEQYF. The chain couples TRBV29-1 to TRBJ2-7; a possible D gene is TRBD1 (6 bases). Trimming removed 5 bases at V and 2 bases at J, with 10 bases between. The CDR3 loop spans 12 amino acids. Per the germline V gene, CDR1 is SQVTM and CDR2 is ANQGSEA.

The CDR3 region is CASSQGLAGGYEQYF. The CDR3, as DNA: TGTGCCAGCAGCCAAGGACTAGCGGGAGGGTACGAGCAGTACTTC. The chain uses TRBV3-1 and TRBJ2-7, with TRBD2 identical over 14 bases. From germline, CDR1 is LGHDT and CDR2 YNNKEL (reference sequence). The length of the CDR3 is 15 residues. J was trimmed by 4 bases and V by 1 base; bases with no gene match: 0.

The chain recombines TRBV20-1 with TRBJ1-1; the D is unclear. V gave up 3 bases and J gave up 0 bases, with 5 bases separating them. CDR1 is DFQATT, CDR2 SNEGSKA, per germline (reference sequence). CDR3 length equals 12 residues. The CDR3 reads CSASSVNTEAFF. As DNA, the CDR3 is TGCAGTGCTAGTTCAGTGAACACTGAAGCTTTCTTT.

V usage is TRBV5-1 and J usage is TRBJ2-1, with D tentatively TRBD2 (6 bases). The germline V gene has CDR1 SGHRS and CDR2 YFSETQ. Trimming took 0 bases from V and 3 from J, leaving 10 bases between them. The CDR3 is 15 residues long. CDR3 DNA sequence: TGCGCCAGCAGCTTGGACGGGACTGGCTACAATGAGCAGTTCTTC. Translation gives CASSLDGTGYNEQFF.

The rearrangement links TRBV4-2 to TRBJ2-1; D could derive from TRBD1 or TRBD2 (5 bases each). Germline V gene data show CDR1 as LGHNA and CDR2 as YNFKEQ. The CDR3 covers 17 residues. Trimming cost V 3 bases and J 4 bases, with 19 bases left between them. The CDR3 nucleotides are TGTGCCAGCAGCCAGATGATAACGGGACCCACTTACAATGAGCAGTTCTTC. It specifies CASSQMITGPTYNEQFF.

The J gene is TRBJ2-7, the V gene TRBV27; TRBD1 matches 9 bases. CDR1 is MNHEY, CDR2 SMNVEV, per germline (reference sequence). CDR3 length: 14 residues. With V trimmed by 5 bases and J by 2 bases, 4 bases remained unmatched. This CDR3 is CASSPGQGTYEQYV. Written as DNA, the CDR3 is TGTGCCAGCAGTCCGGGACAGGGAACCTACGAGCAGTACGTC.

This clonotype was recorded many times. J is TRBJ2-2 and V is TRBV7-6, with D hard to call. This CDR3 region has 16 residues. V was shortened by 0 bases and J by 6 bases, with 14 bases between the two germline ends. In germline, CDR1 is SGHVS, CDR2 FNYEAQ. CDR3 amino acids: CASSLATAGIPGELFF. DNA of the CDR3: TGTGCCAGCAGCTTAGCGACGGCAGGTATCCCCGGGGAGCTGTTTTTT.

Comments on this clonotype: The germline gene is not matched at one end of the junction; a read error may be the cause. The chain joins TRBV15 to TRBJ1-1; D is uncertain. The germline V gene has CDR1 LNHNV and CDR2 YYDKDF (reference sequence). The CDR3 is made up of 14 amino acids. CDR3 bases: TGTGCCACCAGCAGAGATCGAACATCAACGGAGGCTTCCTTT. It specifies CATSRDRTSTEASF.

This chain uses TRBV5-1 with TRBJ2-1, with no clear D. The CDR3 contains 12 residues. Germline V lookup: CDR1 SGHRS, CDR2 YFSETQ. V lost 0 bases to trimming and J lost 7 bases, with 5 bases between them. The CDR3 coding sequence is TGCGCCAGCAGCTTGGAAAGGAATGAGCAGTTCTTC. It yields the protein CASSLERNEQFF.

This clonotype showed up just a few times. The chain links TRBV5-6 to TRBJ2-3; TRBD2 is a possible D gene (6 bases). The CDR3 sequence is 16 residues long. The germline V and J ends were trimmed by 4 bases and 2 bases, with 17 bases remaining between them. Germline CDR1 and CDR2: SGHDT and YYEEEE. The CDR3 DNA follows: TGTGCCAGCAGCCGCCCGGCAGGGAGGAACACAGATACGCAGTATTTT. It translates to CASSRPAGRNTDTQYF.

The chain recombines TRBV15 with TRBJ2-5; 12 positions match TRBD2. CDR3 length: 18 amino acids. V was clipped by 1 base and J by 0 bases; unmatched bases: 6. Per the germline V gene, CDR1 is LNHNV and CDR2 is YYDKDF (reference sequence). CDR3 region: CATSRGLAGVGYQETQYF. CDR3 bases: TGTGCCACCAGCAGAGGACTAGCGGGAGTAGGATACCAAGAGACCCAGTACTTC.

The V call is TRBV6-2 or TRBV6-3, the J call TRBJ2-1; D remains ambiguous. CDR3 length equals 13 residues. Germline V CDR1 and CDR2: MNHEY, SVGEGT. Trimming took 2 bases from V and 6 from J, leaving 8 bases between them. CDR3 protein: CASSYGPSNEQFF. Written as DNA, the CDR3 is TGTGCCAGCAGTTACGGACCTAGCAATGAGCAGTTCTTC.

This sequence joins TRBV6-2 or TRBV6-3 and TRBJ2-7; tentatively, D is TRBD2 (6 bases). V was pared by 8 bases and J by 2 bases, with 19 bases between. The length of the CDR3 is 15 residues. Germline CDR1 reads MNHEY; CDR2 reads SVGEGT. Here the CDR3 DNA reads TGTGCCAGCGGTCTCATGGCGGGAAAGCCCTACGAGCAGTACTTC. This sequence encodes CASGLMAGKPYEQYF.

The rearrangement uses TRBV12-3 or TRBV12-4 and TRBJ2-3; unclear D gene. V was clipped by 1 base and J by 2 bases, with 13 bases between them. The CDR3 length is 16 residues. The CDR3 is CASSLGSRYVTDTQYF. The CDR3 nucleotides are TGTGCCAGCAGTTTAGGGTCCCGTTATGTCACAGATACGCAGTATTTT.

V gene TRBV12-3 or TRBV12-4 combines with J gene TRBJ2-3; 12 bases align to TRBD2. The CDR3 has 15 amino acids. V lost 6 bases, J lost 2 bases, and 3 bases stayed unmatched. The CDR3 spells CASSRTSGATDTQYF. Here the CDR3 DNA reads TGTGCCAGCAGCAGGACTAGCGGGGCCACAGATACGCAGTATTTT.

The genes are TRBV18 and TRBJ2-3; D gene unclear. Germline CDR1 is KGHSH and CDR2 is LQKENI. The ends were cut back, 2 bases at V and 2 bases at J, with 8 bases in the middle. The CDR3 runs to 14 residues. The CDR3 sequence: CASSPGRHTDTQYF. Written as DNA, the CDR3 is TGTGCCAGCTCACCAGGGCGGCACACAGATACGCAGTATTTT.

This rearrangement joins TRBV5-6 to TRBJ2-3; D unresolved. The ends were cut back, 3 bases at V and 2 bases at J, with 10 bases in the middle. CDR3 length: 14 residues. Per germline, CDR1 SGHDT and CDR2 YYEEEE. CDR3 in amino acids: CASSWGLPTDTQYF. For the CDR3, the DNA is TGTGCCAGCAGCTGGGGTCTCCCCACAGATACGCAGTATTTT. The complete variable domain, with remaining parts taken from reference TRBV5-6 and TRBJ2-3, reads DAGVTQSPTHLIKTRGQQVTLRCSPKSGHDTVSWYQQALGQGPQFIFQYYEEEERQRGNFPDRFSGHQFPNYSSELNVNALLLGDSALYLCASSWGLPTDTQYFGPGTRLTVL.

V is TRBV7-6 and J is TRBJ1-2; no firm D call. The CDR3 runs 13 residues. Trimming shortened V by 4 bases and J by 5 bases, and 11 bases separated the two germline ends. Per germline, CDR1 SGHVS and CDR2 FNYEAQ. CDR3 loop: CASSSTPGYGYTF. For the CDR3, the DNA is TGTGCCAGCAGCTCAACACCTGGGTATGGCTACACCTTC.

This clonotype was recorded a few times. This chain uses TRBV10-3 with TRBJ1-2; 9 bases map to TRBD1. This CDR3 has 11 amino acids. CDR1 is ENHRY and CDR2 is SYGVKD in the germline V gene. CDR3 coding DNA: TGTGCTACAGGACAGGGGCATGGCTACACCTTC. This gives the protein CATGQGHGYTF.

The chain combines TRBV7-9 with TRBJ2-5; D is possibly TRBD1 (5 bases). CDR1 and CDR2 from the germline V gene are SEHNR and FQNEAQ (reference sequence). CDR3 length equals 16 residues. The V end lost 5 bases, the J end lost 3 bases, and 19 bases lay between the germline ends. The CDR3 DNA reads as TGTGCCAGCAGCCCAGGCCACCCGGAGACAGAAGAGACCCAGTACTTC. Translation gives CASSPGHPETEETQYF.

The chain couples TRBV7-9 to TRBJ2-7; TRBD1 might be the D (6 bases). V was cut by 7 bases and J by 1 base, with 17 bases left in between. The germline gives CDR1 SEHNR, CDR2 FQNEAQ (reference sequence). The CDR3 sequence is 15 residues long. For the CDR3, the DNA is TGTGCCAGCATGCTCACGAGCCAGGGGTCCTACGAGCAGTACGTC. Translated, it gives CASMLTSQGSYEQYV.

This clonotype was found a few times. V usage is TRBV10-3 and J usage is TRBJ1-1; weak D call: TRBD1 (6 bases). The V and J ends lost 10 bases and 0 bases respectively, with 15 bases between them. Germline V gene sequence: CDR1 ENHRY, CDR2 SYGVKD. The CDR3 is made up of 14 amino acids. In DNA, the CDR3 is TGTGCCACCGGACAGAGCAACATGAACACTGAAGCTTTCTTT. Its protein product is CATGQSNMNTEAFF.

The chain carries TRBV11-2 and TRBJ2-5; 7 positions match TRBD2. Germline CDR1 SGHAT, CDR2 FQNNGV. The CDR3 contains 16 residues. V was clipped by 5 bases and J by 5 bases; unmatched bases: 14. The CDR3 DNA sequence: TGTGCCAGCAGCCCGAGACTAGCTGAACCTAAGGAGACCCAGTACTTC. Translation gives CASSPRLAEPKETQYF.

This clonotype has just a few counts. The chain combines TRBV4-3 with TRBJ1-2; 9 positions match TRBD1. This CDR3 is built from 15 residues. Germline-derived CDR1 and CDR2 are LGHNA and YSLEER. With V trimmed by 2 bases and J by 4 bases, 5 bases remained unmatched. The DNA for the CDR3 is TGCGCCAGCAGCCAAACAGGGGGCGCTAGCTATGGCTACACCTTC. It specifies CASSQTGGASYGYTF.

This clonotype was detected only a few times. The CDR3 region has the DNA TGTGCCAGCACCCGAACAGGGGACGGGGAGCTGTTTTTT. Amino acids: CASTRTGDGELFF. This chain uses TRBV12-3 or TRBV12-4 with TRBJ2-2; 7 bases are a match to TRBD1. With V trimmed by 7 bases and J by 7 bases, 6 bases remained unmatched. The CDR3 extends over 13 amino acids.

This clonotype was seen only once. The V and J genes are TRBV7-2 and TRBJ2-1; 11 bases align to TRBD2. With 2 bases clipped from V and 5 bases from J, the junction kept 11 bases outside the gene matches. CDR1 and CDR2 (germline): SGHTA, FQGNSA. The CDR3 spans 18 residues. DNA for the CDR3: TGTGCCAGCAGCTTACCGCGACTAGCGGGACCCCATAACAATGAGCAGTTCTTC. It translates to CASSLPRLAGPHNNEQFF.